Below, 3 T cell receptor beta chains from the same sample are listed, as sequenced in a study of T cells in Graves' hyperthyroidism and ophthalmopathy. Using RNA transcripts as the source, TCR beta CDR3 regions were amplified. During a first-round RT-PCR of the TCR CDR3, the HTBI primer set was used. MiXCR, applied by TCRdb to the multiplex PCR reads, yields one record per CDR3 protein. The table shows a few hundred thousand distinct CDR3 sequences, with less than 15% occurring only once. What was sequenced was blood. The origin of the receptors is a woman in her thirties or forties with Graves' hyperthyroidism.

This clonotype was observed many times. V gene TRBV7-6 combines with J gene TRBJ2-1; D is perhaps TRBD1 (7 bases). V lost 2 bases, J lost 3 bases, and 14 bases lay in between. This CDR3 is 16 amino acids long. Germline V lookup: CDR1 SGHVS, CDR2 FNYEAQ. The CDR3 DNA sequence: TGTGCCAGCAGCTTACAGGGGGGAGCAGTCTACAATGAGCAGTTCTTC. Translated, it gives CASSLQGGAVYNEQFF.

The chain employs TRBV5-1 and TRBJ2-1; 8 bases map to TRBD1. Germline V gene lookup returns CDR1 SGHRS and CDR2 YFSETQ. The J segment lost 3 bases and the V segment lost 0 bases, leaving 2 bases of the junction unmatched. The length of the CDR3 is 15 residues. The CDR3 protein is CASSLGGQDYNEQFF. CDR3 coding DNA: TGCGCCAGCAGCTTGGGGGGACAGGACTACAATGAGCAGTTCTTC.

This clonotype was seen ten or more times. This chain joins TRBV19 and TRBJ1-5; the D is unclear. Per germline, CDR1 LNHDA and CDR2 SQIVND (reference sequence). This CDR3 spans 15 amino acids. Trimming took 3 bases from V and 4 from J, leaving 13 bases between them. The CDR3 region is CASSMERQANQPQHF. For the CDR3, the DNA is TGTGCCAGTAGTATGGAGCGTCAAGCAAATCAGCCCCAGCATTTT.